The next 16 T cell receptor beta chains were all read from a single sample in a study of Ad26.COV2.S vaccination and SARS-CoV-2 variants. Data came from immunoSEQ multiplex PCR; TCRdb stores just in-frame clones and leaves some out. The table has hundreds of thousands of clones, about nine tenths seen once. Specified treatment: some 19 received Ad26.COV2.S at low or high dose, single or two shots; about 5 received placebo; per-sample allocation not given. Sampling was performed 63 days after the first vaccine or placebo injection. Sequenced here: peripheral blood, sampled in a trial of Ad26.COV2.S vaccine versus placebo. These receptors were obtained from a person aged 18-65 years who received the Ad26.COV2.S COVID-19 vaccine or a placebo.

V gene TRBV11-3 combines with J gene TRBJ1-5; D unresolved. This CDR3 is built from 14 residues. Germline V gene lookup returns CDR1 SGHNT and CDR2 YENEEA. V was trimmed by 3 bases and J by 10 bases, leaving 16 bases between them. The CDR3 loop reads CASSFEQPSKPQHF. Written as DNA, the CDR3 is TGTGCCAGCAGCTTCGAACAGCCCTCAAAACCCCAGCATTTT.

This chain connects TRBV6-4 to TRBJ1-6, with D unclear. From germline, CDR1 is MRHNA and CDR2 SNTAGT. The CDR3 is 14 residues long. V was shortened by 4 bases and J by 11 bases, with 15 bases between the two germline ends. The CDR3 loop reads CASSVIRPRAPLHF. In DNA form, the CDR3 reads TGTGCCAGCAGTGTTATTCGACCGAGAGCACCCCTCCACTTT.

The rearrangement uses TRBV5-1 and TRBJ2-5; TRBD2 matches at 16 bases. CDR1 and CDR2 (germline): SGHRS, YFSETQ. CDR3 length: 16 amino acids. The trim removed 3 bases at V and 4 bases at J, leaving 3 bases unmatched. DNA for the CDR3: TGCGCCAGCAGCTCGGGACTAGCGGGGGGGAGAGAGACCCAGTACTTC. This sequence encodes CASSSGLAGGRETQYF.

The chain recombines TRBV20-1 with TRBJ1-2; the D is unclear. This CDR3 is built from 11 residues. Looked up from germline, CDR1 is DFQATT and CDR2 is SNEGSKA (reference sequence). V dropped 5 bases and J dropped 8 bases, with 12 bases sitting between them. The CDR3 nucleotides read TGCAGTGCTTGGGTGCTGGGGGGCTACACCTTC. Translated: CSAWVLGGYTF.

J is TRBJ1-2 and V is TRBV7-8, with a tentative D call TRBD1 (5 bases). Trimming took off 1 base at V and 6 bases at J, with 12 bases between the two ends. The CDR3 contains 14 residues. CDR1 and CDR2 from the germline V gene are SGHVS and FQNEAQ. CDR3 sequence reads: CASSLGRGENGYTF. The DNA of the CDR3 is TGTGCCAGCAGCTTAGGTAGAGGGGAGAATGGCTACACCTTC.

This clone was seen more than once but under ten times. The genes are TRBV5-1 and TRBJ1-1, with unresolved D. This CDR3 spans 14 amino acids. Trimming took 4 bases from V and 1 from J, leaving 11 bases between them. Germline CDR1 SGHRS, CDR2 YFSETQ. The CDR3 is CASSVRSGNTEAFF. The CDR3 nucleotides read TGCGCCAGCAGCGTACGATCAGGGAACACTGAAGCTTTCTTT.

This clone has a single count. V usage is TRBV5-4 and J usage is TRBJ1-1; a possible D gene is TRBD1 (5 bases). Germline values: CDR1 SGHNT, CDR2 YYREEE (reference sequence). V lost 2 bases and J lost 5, with 16 bases in between. The CDR3 runs 15 residues. In nucleotides, the CDR3 is TGTGCCAGCAGCTTCCGTAGGGGCGGAGGGACTGAAGCTTTCTTT. It translates to CASSFRRGGGTEAFF.

This chain connects TRBV9 to TRBJ1-3, with a tentative D call TRBD1 (6 bases). This CDR3 is 16 amino acids long. CDR1 is SGDLS and CDR2 is YYNGEE in the germline V gene. Deletions cut 3 bases from V and 3 bases from J, with 16 bases between. The CDR3 is CASSASWGAGGNTIYF. The CDR3 region has the DNA TGTGCCAGCAGCGCCTCCTGGGGGGCTGGTGGAAACACCATATATTTT.

This clone was recorded once. The chain links TRBV18 to TRBJ2-3; no firm D call. Trimming removed 0 bases from V and 0 bases from J, with 7 bases in between. Germline loops: CDR1 KGHSH, CDR2 LQKENI. The CDR3 is 15 amino acids. Written as DNA, the CDR3 is TGTGCCAGCTCACCACCGGTGGGGAGCACAGATACGCAGTATTTT. This translates into CASSPPVGSTDTQYF.

This clone was observed once. This sequence joins TRBV6-1 and TRBJ1-4; TRBD1 matches at 11 bases. This CDR3 is 19 amino acids long. Germline assignment: CDR1 MNHNS and CDR2 SASEGT. V shed 4 bases, J shed 4 bases, and the junction held 14 bases outside the gene matches. The CDR3 sequence: CASSAYPGQGVYGNEKLFF. The CDR3 bases are TGTGCCAGCAGTGCTTATCCGGGACAGGGGGTATACGGTAATGAAAAACTGTTTTTT.

The chain carries TRBV27 and TRBJ2-7, with unresolved D. This CDR3 is 13 amino acids long. Trimming stripped 0 bases from V and 4 bases from J, with 7 bases between. Germline CDR1 reads MNHEY; CDR2 reads SMNVEV (reference sequence). This chain's CDR3 is CASSLSSQYEQYF. The CDR3 DNA reads as TGTGCCAGCAGTTTATCGTCCCAATACGAGCAGTACTTC.

A note on this clone: Other DNA sequences in this specimen translate into the identical CDR3. The J gene is TRBJ1-1, the V gene TRBV7-9, with D unclear. Trimming pared 1 base from V and 0 bases from J, leaving 3 bases between. The CDR3 is 13 amino acids. The germline V gene encodes CDR1 SEHNR and CDR2 FQNEAQ (reference sequence). The chain's CDR3 is CASSLEVNTEAFF. CDR3 nucleotides: TGTGCCAGCAGCTTAGAAGTGAACACTGAAGCTTTCTTT.

The chain couples TRBV11-2 to TRBJ1-1; 10 nucleotides agree with TRBD1. The germline V gene has CDR1 SGHAT and CDR2 FQNNGV. The junction had 9 bases not matched to a gene; V was cut back by 5 bases and J by 6 bases. CDR3 length: 15 residues. The CDR3: CASSPRTGGKPEAFF. In DNA, the CDR3 is TGTGCCAGCAGCCCGAGGACAGGGGGTAAGCCTGAAGCTTTCTTT.

This clone appeared once. Here the CDR3 reads CASSLRGETQYF. CDR3 coding DNA: TGTGCCAGCAGTCTACGGGGAGAGACCCAGTACTTC. The chain recombines TRBV6-5 with TRBJ2-5, with TRBD2 as a possible D gene (5 bases). Trimming removed 5 bases at V and 4 bases at J, with 8 bases between. The CDR3 length is 12 residues. The germline gives CDR1 MNHEY, CDR2 SVGAGI.

The chain joins TRBV7-2 to TRBJ2-5; D is uncertain. The CDR3 contains 13 residues. Trimming stripped 4 bases from V and 5 bases from J, with 11 bases between. Germline CDR1 reads SGHTA; CDR2 reads FQGNSA. The CDR3 nucleotides read TGTGCCAGCAGCTCCGACCTTAGCGAGACCCAGTACTTC. This encodes CASSSDLSETQYF.

V and J are TRBV7-9 and TRBJ1-1, with unresolved D. Trimming shortened V by 7 bases and J by 4 bases, and 13 bases separated the two germline ends. The CDR3 totals 13 residues. Germline V lookup: CDR1 SEHNR, CDR2 FQNEAQ (reference sequence). CDR3 coding DNA: TGTGCCAGCAAAGCGGACTCTAGCACTGAAGCTTTCTTT. Protein sequence: CASKADSSTEAFF.